The rows below give T cell receptor beta chains drawn from one sample of a study of identical twins. TCRdb analysed the 5' RACE reads with MiXCR anew, one entry per CDR3 protein. The repertoire holds 1,800,000 or so distinct CDR3 sequences, with about 30% as singletons. What was sequenced was cord blood. The source is a newborn girl in good health. CDR3s include the opening cysteine and the closing phenylalanine or tryptophan. Each record gives: V gene, J gene, CDR3 protein.

TRBV10-3	TRBJ2-7	CAIRSGDLPSYEQYF
TRBV7-9	TRBJ1-2	CASSLVSGGSNYGYTF
TRBV19	TRBJ2-6	CASSVVAGATSGANVLTF
TRBV25-1	TRBJ1-6	CASSEHRGWNSPPHF
TRBV29-1	TRBJ1-2	CSVETTNYGHTF
TRBV4-1	TRBJ1-2	CASRLRTGLDYGYTF
TRBV28	TRBJ1-2	CASSLYTGGGSNYGYTF
TRBV25-1	TRBJ2-3	CASSAARGTGGTDTQYF
TRBV7-9	TRBJ1-1	CASSPIHRVLNTEAFF
TRBV6-5	TRBJ2-4	CASSYPGQGLTYF
TRBV7-9	TRBJ1-4	CASSLGTGVRKLFF
TRBV7-9	TRBJ1-2	CASSLAGTDYGHTF
TRBV29-1	TRBJ2-1	CSVESGRVNEQFF
TRBV12-3/TRBV12-4	TRBJ2-7	CASSPFLLPSYEQYF
TRBV11-2	TRBJ2-1	CASSLETLNEQFF
TRBV28	TRBJ1-6	CASGAQLHNSPLHF
TRBV4-1	TRBJ2-3	CASSQDTSGGGDTQYF